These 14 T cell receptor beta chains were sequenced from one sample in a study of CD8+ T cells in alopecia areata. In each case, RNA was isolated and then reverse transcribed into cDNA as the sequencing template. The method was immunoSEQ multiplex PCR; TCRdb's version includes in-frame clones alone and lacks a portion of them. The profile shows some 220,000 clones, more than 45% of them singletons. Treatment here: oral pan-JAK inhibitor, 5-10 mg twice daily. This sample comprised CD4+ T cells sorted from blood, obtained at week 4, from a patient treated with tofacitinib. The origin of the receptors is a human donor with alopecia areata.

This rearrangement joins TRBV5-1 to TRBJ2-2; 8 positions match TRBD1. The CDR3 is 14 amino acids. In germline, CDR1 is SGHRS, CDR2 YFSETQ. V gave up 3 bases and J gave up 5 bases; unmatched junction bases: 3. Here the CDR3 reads CASSSTGVTGELFF. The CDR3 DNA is TGCGCCAGCAGCTCGACAGGGGTGACCGGGGAGCTGTTTTTT.

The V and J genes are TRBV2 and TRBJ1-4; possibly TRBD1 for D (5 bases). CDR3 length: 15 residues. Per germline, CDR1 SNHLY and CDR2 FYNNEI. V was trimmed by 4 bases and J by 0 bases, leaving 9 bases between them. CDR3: CASSVDRTTNEKLFF. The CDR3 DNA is TGTGCCAGCAGTGTTGACAGAACAACTAATGAAAAACTGTTTTTT.

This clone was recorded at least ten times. The DNA for the CDR3 is TGTGCCAGCTCATTCGGAAACTCTGGAAACACCATATATTTT. Protein: CASSFGNSGNTIYF. The chain combines TRBV18 with TRBJ1-3; no clear D gene. CDR1 is KGHSH and CDR2 is LQKENI in the germline V gene. This CDR3 spans 14 amino acids. V lost 5 bases to trimming and J lost 0 bases, with 8 bases between them.

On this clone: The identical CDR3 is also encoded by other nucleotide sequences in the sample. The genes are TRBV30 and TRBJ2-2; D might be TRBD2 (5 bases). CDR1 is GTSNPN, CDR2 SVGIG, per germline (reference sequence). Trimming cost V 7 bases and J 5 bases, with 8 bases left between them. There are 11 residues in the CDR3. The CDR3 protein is CASTRTGELFF. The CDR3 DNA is TGTGCCTCAACTAGAACCGGGGAGCTGTTTTTT.

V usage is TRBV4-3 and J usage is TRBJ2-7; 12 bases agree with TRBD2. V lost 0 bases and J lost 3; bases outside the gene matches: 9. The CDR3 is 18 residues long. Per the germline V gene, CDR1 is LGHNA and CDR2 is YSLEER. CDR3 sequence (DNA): TGCGCCAGCAGCCAAGAGAAGACTAGCGGGGGTTCGGGCTACGAGCAGTACTTC. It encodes CASSQEKTSGGSGYEQYF.

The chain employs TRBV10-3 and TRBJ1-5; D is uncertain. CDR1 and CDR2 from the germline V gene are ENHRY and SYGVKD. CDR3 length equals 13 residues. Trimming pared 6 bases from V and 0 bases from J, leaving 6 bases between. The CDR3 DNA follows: TGTGCCATCAGCCACTCTAGCAATCAGCCCCAGCATTTT. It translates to CAISHSSNQPQHF.

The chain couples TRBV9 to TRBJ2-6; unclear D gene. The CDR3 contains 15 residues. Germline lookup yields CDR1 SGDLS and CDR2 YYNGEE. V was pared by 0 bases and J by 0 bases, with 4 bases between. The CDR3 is CASSVAVSGANVLTF. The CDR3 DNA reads TGTGCCAGCAGCGTAGCAGTCTCTGGGGCCAACGTCCTGACTTTC. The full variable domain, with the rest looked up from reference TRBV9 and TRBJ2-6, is DSGVTQTPKHLITATGQRVTLRCSPRSGDLSVYWYQQSLDQGLQFLIQYYNGEERAKGNILERFSAQQFPDLHSELNLSSLELGDSALYFCASSVAVSGANVLTFGAGSRLTVL.

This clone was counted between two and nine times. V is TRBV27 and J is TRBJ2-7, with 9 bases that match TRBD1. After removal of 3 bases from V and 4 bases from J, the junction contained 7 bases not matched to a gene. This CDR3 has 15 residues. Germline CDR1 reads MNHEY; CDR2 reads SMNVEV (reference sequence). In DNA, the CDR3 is TGTGCCAGCAGTTTGGAGGACAGGGGTCGATACGAGCAGTACTTC. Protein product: CASSLEDRGRYEQYF.

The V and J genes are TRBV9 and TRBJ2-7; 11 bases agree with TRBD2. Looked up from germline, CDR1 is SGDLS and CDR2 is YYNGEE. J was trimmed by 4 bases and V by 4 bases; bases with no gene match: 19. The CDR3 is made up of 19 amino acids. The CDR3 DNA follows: TGTGCCAGCAGCCCAGAGACTAGCGGGGCCCGCCGGTGGAGGTACGAGCAGTACTTC. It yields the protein CASSPETSGARRWRYEQYF.

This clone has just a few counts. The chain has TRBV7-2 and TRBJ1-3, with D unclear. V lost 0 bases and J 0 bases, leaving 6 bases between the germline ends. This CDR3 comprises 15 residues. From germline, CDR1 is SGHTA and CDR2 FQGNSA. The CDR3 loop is CASSLARDSGNTIYF. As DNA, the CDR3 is TGTGCCAGCAGCTTAGCGCGTGACTCTGGAAACACCATATATTTT. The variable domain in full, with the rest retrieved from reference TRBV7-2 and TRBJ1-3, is GAGVSQSPSNKVTEKGKDVELRCDPISGHTALYWYRQSLGQGLEFLIYFQGNSAPDKSGLPSDRFSAERTGGSVSTLTIQRTQQEDSAVYLCASSLARDSGNTIYFGEGSWLTVV.

CDR3 loop: CASSVQGSANEKLFF. CDR3 nucleotide sequence: TGTGCCAGCAGCGTACAGGGTTCGGCTAATGAAAAACTGTTTTTT. V usage is TRBV9 and J usage is TRBJ1-4, with a weak D call TRBD1 (5 bases). Trimming took 1 base from V and 3 from J, leaving 10 bases between them. The V gene's germline CDR1 is SGDLS and CDR2 YYNGEE. The CDR3 sequence is 15 residues long.

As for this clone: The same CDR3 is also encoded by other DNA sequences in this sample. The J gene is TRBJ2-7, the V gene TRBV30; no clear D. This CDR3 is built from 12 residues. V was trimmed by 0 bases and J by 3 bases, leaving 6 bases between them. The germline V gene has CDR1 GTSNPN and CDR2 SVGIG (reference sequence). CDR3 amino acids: CAWSVQGYEQYF. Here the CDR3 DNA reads TGTGCCTGGAGTGTACAAGGCTACGAGCAGTACTTC.

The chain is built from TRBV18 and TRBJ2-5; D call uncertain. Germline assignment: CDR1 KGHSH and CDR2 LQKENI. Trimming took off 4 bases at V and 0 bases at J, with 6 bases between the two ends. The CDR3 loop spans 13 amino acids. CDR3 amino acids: CASSRLYQETQYF. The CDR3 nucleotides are TGTGCCAGCTCACGACTGTACCAAGAGACCCAGTACTTC.

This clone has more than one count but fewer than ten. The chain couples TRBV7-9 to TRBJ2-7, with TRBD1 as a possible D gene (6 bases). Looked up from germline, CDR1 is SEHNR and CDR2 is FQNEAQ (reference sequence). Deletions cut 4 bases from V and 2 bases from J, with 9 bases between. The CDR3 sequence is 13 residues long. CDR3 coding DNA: TGTGCCAGCAGCTCCCGGGACACCTACGAGCAGTACTTC. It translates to CASSSRDTYEQYF.